This T cell receptor beta chain was recorded in a study of cytomegalovirus exposure and HLA in healthy donors. CDR3 length: 19 residues. Germline CDR1 reads MNHEY; CDR2 reads SMNVEV (reference sequence). V shed 6 bases, J shed 4 bases, and the junction held 18 bases outside the gene matches. Primers: 60 Vbeta forward and 13 Jbeta reverse. Generated by immunoSEQ multiplex PCR, the TCRdb table keeps only in-frame clones and is missing some. The table has approximately 120,000 clones, about 77% seen once. This clone appeared a single time. The source of this sequence is a middle-aged man in good health and CMV-seronegative. This rearrangement joins TRBV27 to TRBJ1-4; 9 bases map to TRBD1. The sequenced material came from PBMCs. In nucleotides, the CDR3 is TGTGCCAGCAGCCTGTTGGGGGACCGAACAGGGGGCGGTAATGAAAAACTGTTTTTT. This encodes CASSLLGDRTGGGNEKLFF. Supplemented by reference TRBV27 and TRBJ1-4, the full variable domain reads EAQVTQNPRYLITVTGKKLTVTCSQNMNHEYMSWYRQDPGLGLRQIYYSMNVEVTDKGDVPEGYKVSRKEKRNFPLILESPSPNQTSLYFCASSLLGDRTGGGNEKLFFGSGTQLSVL.